This T cell receptor beta chain was identified in a study of OX40 agonist ivuxolimab in advanced cancers. Study-level information: With ivuxolimab, an agonistic anti-OX40 (CD134) antibody, patients were treated. Overall study results and limits: Researchers did not establish what antigens the expanded peripheral T cells target.

This clone was detected a few times. What it binds is unknown. Trimming removed 6 bases from V and 7 bases from J, with 12 bases in between. Germline V gene data show CDR1 as DFQATT and CDR2 as SNEGSKA (reference sequence). The CDR3 covers 11 residues. TCRdb's table, derived via immunoSEQ multiplex PCR, lists solely in-frame clones and lacks some. The sample records 87,000 or so clones, about 87% being singletons. Sequencing was performed on CD4+ or CD8+ T cells sorted from blood, taken in a trial of the OX40 agonist ivuxolimab. This sequence originates from an adult with an advanced solid tumor such as melanoma, head and neck, liver or kidney cancer. The V call is TRBV20-1, the J call TRBJ1-1, with no clear D. This chain's CDR3 is CSAPVQVEAFF. Written as DNA, the CDR3 is TGCAGTGCGCCAGTCCAGGTTGAAGCTTTCTTT.